A single sample gave rise to the 12 T cell receptor beta chains below, sequenced in a study of T cells in women clearing cervical HPV infection. The repertoire was sequenced with immunoSEQ multiplex PCR; TCRdb's copy has only in-frame clones and lacks some. The sample features roughly 49,000 clones, with 0.98% in its top ten. The sample was blood buffy coat. Receptor source: a woman between 18 and 75 years old with a cervical HPV16 infection that either progressed to CIN3+ or cleared (not recorded which).

The CDR3 reads CSASRSGENTGELFF. CDR3 DNA, as far as it was read: TGCAGTGCTTCTCGGTCGGGGGAGAACACCGGGGAG. The genes are TRBV20-1 and TRBJ2-2, with D possibly matching TRBD2 (6 bases). The read ends 3 residues shy of where the CDR3 ends; the end is completed using the germline J gene. Germline V CDR1 and CDR2: DFQATT, SNEGSKA (reference sequence). This CDR3 region has 15 residues. The V and J ends lost 5 bases and 1 base respectively, with 14 bases between them.

As concerns this clone: With the read ending 3 residues before the CDR3 end, the germline J gene is used to fill in that end. V and J are TRBV2 and TRBJ2-7; TRBD1 matches 7 bases. Germline V lookup: CDR1 SNHLY, CDR2 FYNNEI. V dropped 7 bases and J dropped 5; count of bases not matched to a gene: 8. The CDR3 loop spans 13 amino acids. CDR3 DNA, as far as it was read: TGTGCCAGCATCCCCAGGGGGACCGACGAG. Residues: CASIPRGTDE. The whole CDR3 sequence is CASIPRGTDEQYF. The full variable domain, completed using reference TRBV2 and TRBJ2-7, is EPEVTQTPSHQVTQMGQEVILRCVPISNHLYFYWYRQILGQKVEFLVSFYNNEISEKSEIFDDQFSVERPDGSNFTLKIRSTKLEDSAMYFCASIPRGTDEQYFGPGTRLTVT.

As regards this clone: The read falls 3 residues short of the CDR3 end, and the missing part is taken from the germline J gene. The J gene is TRBJ1-1, the V gene TRBV18; possibly TRBD1 for D (5 bases). This CDR3 spans 15 amino acids. From germline, CDR1 is KGHSH and CDR2 LQKENI. Deletions cut 3 bases from V and 4 bases from J, with 15 bases between. Incomplete CDR3 DNA: TGTGCCAGCTCACCCCAGGGCTTGGGATCCACTGAA. Its translation: CASSPQGLGSTE. The entire CDR3 reads CASSPQGLGSTEAFF.

Points on this clone: The read ends 3 residues before the CDR3 terminus; that terminus is restored from the germline J gene. The rearrangement links TRBV12-3 or TRBV12-4 to TRBJ2-7, with D perhaps TRBD2 (6 bases). Trimming removed 3 bases at V and 0 bases at J, with 12 bases between. This CDR3 has 15 residues. Partial CDR3 DNA: TGTGCCAGCAGTTTTTCCGCGGGGTACTCCTACGAG. Translating it yields CASSFSAGYSYE. The CDR3 in full is CASSFSAGYSYEQYF.

As for this clone: From the germline J gene comes the end of the CDR3, since the read stops 3 residues before it. The chain carries TRBV15 and TRBJ2-3, with 9 bases fitting TRBD2. The CDR3 totals 18 residues. CDR1 and CDR2 (germline): LNHNV, YYDKDF (reference sequence). Unmatched junction bases numbered 12, after V lost 5 bases and J lost 0 bases. The CDR3 is CATSPLERGALSTDTQYF. CDR3 bases read: TGTGCCACCAGCCCACTCGAGCGGGGGGCGTTAAGCACAGATACG.

In regard to this clone: Sequencing ends 3 residues short of the CDR3 end; the germline J gene provides the rest. This chain uses TRBV5-1 with TRBJ2-1; D perhaps matches TRBD1 (5 bases). Germline V gives CDR1 SGHRS, CDR2 YFSETQ. V dropped 4 bases and J dropped 4 bases, with 15 bases sitting between them. The CDR3 sequence is 15 residues long. The covered CDR3 bases are TGCGCCAGCAGCCTCTCACCCCAGGGATACAATGAG. It translates to CASSLSPQGYNE. The entire CDR3 is CASSLSPQGYNEQFF.

Comment on this clone: The CDR3 goes on 3 residues after the read ends, and that part is filled in from the germline J gene. The J gene is TRBJ2-2, the V gene TRBV7-3, with 8 nucleotides matching TRBD1. This CDR3 has 14 amino acids. Per germline, CDR1 SGHTA and CDR2 FQGTGA. Unmatched junction bases numbered 3, after V lost 3 bases and J lost 6 bases. The CDR3 loop reads CASSFQGASGELFF. The DNA read from the CDR3 is TGTGCCAGCAGCTTTCAGGGGGCGTCCGGGGAG.

CDR3 bases read: TGTGCCAGCAGCGTAGCTGAAGGGGGACAGGGCCGCAATGAG. Translated, it gives CASSVAEGGQGRNE. The CDR3 in full is CASSVAEGGQGRNEQFF. The V call is TRBV9, the J call TRBJ2-1; TRBD1 agrees at 9 bases. Coverage ceases 3 residues before the CDR3 finishes, and the germline J gene fills in the end. CDR1 and CDR2 (germline): SGDLS, YYNGEE. Trimming cost V 0 bases and J 6 bases; bases outside gene matches: 10. CDR3 length equals 17 residues.

On this clone itself: The read stops 3 residues short of the end of the CDR3; the missing end is completed from the germline J gene. The chain couples TRBV5-6 to TRBJ1-6; no clear D gene. Germline assignment: CDR1 SGHDT and CDR2 YYEEEE. V lost 0 bases, J lost 8 bases, and 3 bases lay in between. The CDR3 is 12 amino acids. CDR3 bases read: TGTGCCAGCAGCTTGGAGGATTCACCC. Residues: CASSLEDSP. The whole CDR3 sequence reads CASSLEDSPLHF.

Note on this clone: The CDR3 extends 3 residues past the end of the read, so its final part is completed from the germline J gene. The chain employs TRBV30 and TRBJ1-2; a possible D gene is TRBD1 (6 bases). V gave up 2 bases and J gave up 4 bases, with 20 bases separating them. The germline gives CDR1 GTSNPN, CDR2 SVGIG (reference sequence). CDR3 length equals 16 residues. Here the CDR3 reads CAWSPNAFTGSYGYTF. CDR3 DNA (partial): TGTGCCTGGAGTCCGAACGCCTTCACAGGGAGCTATGGC.

A remark on this clone: The CDR3 end falls 3 residues outside the read, so it is completed with the germline J gene. The chain is built from TRBV12-3 or TRBV12-4 and TRBJ2-1; TRBD2 matches 10 bases. V shed 2 bases and J 6 bases; nucleotides not matched to a gene: 4. This CDR3 is built from 15 residues. CDR3: CASSLSSGGANEQFF. CDR3 DNA, as far as it was read: TGTGCCAGCAGTTTATCGAGCGGGGGGGCCAATGAG.

Note on this clone: The read ends 3 residues before the CDR3 terminus; that terminus is restored from the germline J gene. This chain uses TRBV20-1 with TRBJ2-5, with 8 bases aligning to TRBD2. CDR1 and CDR2 from the germline V gene are DFQATT and SNEGSKA (reference sequence). V lost 4 bases, J lost 4 bases, and 11 bases stayed unmatched. The CDR3 has 15 amino acids. CDR3 loop: CSAKSASGGTETQYF. The sequenced part of the CDR3 DNA is TGCAGTGCTAAATCAGCGAGCGGGGGAACAGAGACC.